The T cell receptor beta chain described here comes from a study of Tregs in tolerant kidney transplant recipients. Whole-study findings and limits: In tolerant patients, donor-specific Tregs outgrew total Tregs, suggesting antigen-driven expansion. Expanding Tregs on activated donor B cells appeared to best identify donor-specific TCRbeta clones.

Here immunoSEQ multiplex PCR was the method, and the copy in TCRdb shows in-frame clones only, minus some. The sample lists 60,000 or so clones; 70% to 90% were seen once. Concerning this clone: Its specificity is unknown.

Germline V gene sequence: CDR1 MNHEY, CDR2 SMNVEV (reference sequence). V lost 3 bases to trimming and J lost 5 bases; unmatched junction nucleotides: 5. The CDR3 is made up of 14 amino acids. The V gene is TRBV27, the J gene TRBJ2-5, with 8 bases lining up with TRBD2. The input for sequencing was Tregs from blood, taken before the transplant. The receptor comes from a human donor who received a combined kidney and bone marrow transplant. In nucleotides, the CDR3 is TGTGCCAGCAGTTTCAATCGCGGGGGGGAGACCCAGTACTTC. Translated, it gives CASSFNRGGETQYF.